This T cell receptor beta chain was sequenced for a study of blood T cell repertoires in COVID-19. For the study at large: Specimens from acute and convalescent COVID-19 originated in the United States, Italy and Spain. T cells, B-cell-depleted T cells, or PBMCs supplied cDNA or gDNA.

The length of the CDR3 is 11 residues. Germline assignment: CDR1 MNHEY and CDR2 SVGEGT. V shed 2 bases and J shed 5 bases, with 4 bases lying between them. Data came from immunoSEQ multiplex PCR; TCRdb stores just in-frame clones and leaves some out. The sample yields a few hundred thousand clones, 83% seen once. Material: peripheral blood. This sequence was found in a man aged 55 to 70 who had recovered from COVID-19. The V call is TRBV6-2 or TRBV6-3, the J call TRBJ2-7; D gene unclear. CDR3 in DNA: TGTGCCAGCAGTTACGCGGACGAGCAGTACTTC. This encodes CASSYADEQYF.